This T cell receptor beta chain was obtained from a study of shared clonotypes between healthy human individuals. Assay: immunoSEQ multiplex PCR; the TCRdb copy retains only in-frame clones and omits some. The sample includes millions of clones, 90% to 95% of them seen just once. In the case of this clone: The antigen remains undetermined.

Study findings and constraints: When compared with the clonotypes that were shared by all four sorted-subset donors, the non-shared clonotypes turned out to have lower generation probabilities.

Trimming at V came to 4 bases and at J to 6 bases, leaving 7 bases not matched to a gene. The length of the CDR3 is 14 residues. Germline V gene lookup returns CDR1 SGHRS and CDR2 YFSETQ. The genes are TRBV5-1 and TRBJ1-1, with 9 bases aligning to TRBD1. The sample taken for sequencing was naive CD4+ T cells sorted from blood. The subset was: CD45RA+ positively selected. The clonotype comes from a man in his late teens or twenties in good health. CDR3 region: CASSSYRGHAEAFF. The DNA for the CDR3 is TGCGCCAGCAGCAGCTACAGGGGGCACGCTGAAGCTTTCTTT.